This T cell receptor beta chain was found in a study of cytomegalovirus exposure and HLA in healthy donors. Concerning this clone: The antigen is unknown.

Germline trimming cut 5 bases from V and 4 bases from J; bases unmatched to any gene: 6. The CDR3 has 15 residues. CDR1 MDHEN and CDR2 SYDVKM come from the germline V gene. Study-wide findings and caveats: An ancestry cluster, one associated with Asian ancestry, reportedly showed fewer N-insertions than the roughly 670-donor mean in a later analysis.

The study ran its PCR with 60 Vbeta and 13 Jbeta primers. Some clones are missing from TCRdb's copy, which holds only in-frame ones; the method was immunoSEQ multiplex PCR. The sample totals over 100,000 clones. This TCR derives from a woman aged 40 to 55 in good health and CMV-seropositive. V is TRBV28 and J is TRBJ2-2; 8 positions agree with TRBD2. The sample comprised PBMCs. The CDR3 protein is CASSRAGDGTGELFF. The CDR3, as DNA: TGTGCCAGCAGTCGAGCGGGAGACGGCACCGGGGAGCTGTTTTTT.